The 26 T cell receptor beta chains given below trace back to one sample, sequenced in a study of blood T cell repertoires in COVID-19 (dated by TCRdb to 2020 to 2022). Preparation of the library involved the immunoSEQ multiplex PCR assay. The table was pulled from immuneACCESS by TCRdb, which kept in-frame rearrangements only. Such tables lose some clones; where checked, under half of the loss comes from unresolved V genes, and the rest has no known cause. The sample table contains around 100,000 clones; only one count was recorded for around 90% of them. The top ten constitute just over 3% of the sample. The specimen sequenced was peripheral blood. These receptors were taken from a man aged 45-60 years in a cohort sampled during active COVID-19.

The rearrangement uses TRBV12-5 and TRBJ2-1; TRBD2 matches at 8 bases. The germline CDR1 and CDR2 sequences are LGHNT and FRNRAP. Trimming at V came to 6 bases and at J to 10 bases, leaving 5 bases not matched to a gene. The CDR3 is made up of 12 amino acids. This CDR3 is CASGPRLAEQFF. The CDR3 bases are TGTGCTAGTGGCCCCAGACTAGCGGAGCAGTTCTTC.

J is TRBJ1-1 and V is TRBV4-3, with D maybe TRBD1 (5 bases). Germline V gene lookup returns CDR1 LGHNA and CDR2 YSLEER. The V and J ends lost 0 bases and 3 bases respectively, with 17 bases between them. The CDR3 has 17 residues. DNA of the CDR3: TGCGCCAGCAGCCAAGATTTCGTCGTTGGAGGGGACACTGAAGCTTTCTTT. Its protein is CASSQDFVVGGDTEAFF.

CDR3 residues: CASSSTGMRNSPLHF. CDR3 bases: TGTGCCAGCAGCTCAACAGGGATGAGGAACTCACCCCTCCACTTT. This chain joins TRBV7-6 and TRBJ1-6, with D perhaps matching TRBD1 (6 bases). Trimming cost V 4 bases and J 10 bases, with 17 bases left between them. The CDR3 is 15 amino acids. The germline CDR1 and CDR2 sequences are SGHVS and FNYEAQ.

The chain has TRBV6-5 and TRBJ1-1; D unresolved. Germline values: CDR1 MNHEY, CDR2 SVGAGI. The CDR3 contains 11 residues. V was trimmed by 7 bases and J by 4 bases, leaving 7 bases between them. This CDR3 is CASKGGTEAFF. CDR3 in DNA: TGTGCCAGCAAAGGCGGCACTGAAGCTTTCTTT.

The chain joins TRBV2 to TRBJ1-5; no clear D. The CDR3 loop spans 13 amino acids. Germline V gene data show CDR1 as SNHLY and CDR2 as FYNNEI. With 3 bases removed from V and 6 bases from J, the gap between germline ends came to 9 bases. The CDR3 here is CASSEGGVQPQHF. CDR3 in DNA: TGTGCCAGCAGTGAGGGCGGGGTTCAGCCCCAGCATTTT.

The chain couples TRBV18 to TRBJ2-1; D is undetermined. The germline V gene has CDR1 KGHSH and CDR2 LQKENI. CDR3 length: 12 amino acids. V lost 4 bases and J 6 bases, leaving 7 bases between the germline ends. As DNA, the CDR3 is TGTGCCAGCTCACTACATGGCAATGAGCAGTTCTTC. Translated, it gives CASSLHGNEQFF. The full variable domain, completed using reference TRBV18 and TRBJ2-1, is NAGVMQNPRHLVRRRGQEARLRCSPMKGHSHVYWYRQLPEEGLKFMVYLQKENIIDESGMPKERFSAEFPKEGPSILRIQQVVRGDSAAYFCASSLHGNEQFFGPGTRLTVL.

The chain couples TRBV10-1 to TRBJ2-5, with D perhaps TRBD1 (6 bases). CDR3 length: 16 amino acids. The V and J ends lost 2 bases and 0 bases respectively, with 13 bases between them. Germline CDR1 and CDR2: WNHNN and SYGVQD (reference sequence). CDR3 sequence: CASSEGLGANQETQYF. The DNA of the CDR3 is TGCGCCAGCAGTGAGGGCCTGGGGGCGAACCAAGAGACCCAGTACTTC.

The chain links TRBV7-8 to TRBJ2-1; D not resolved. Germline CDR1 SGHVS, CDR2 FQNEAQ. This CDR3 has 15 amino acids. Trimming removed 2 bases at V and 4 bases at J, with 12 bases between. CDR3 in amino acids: CASSLIFQSYNEQFF. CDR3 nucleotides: TGTGCCAGCAGCTTAATCTTCCAGTCTTACAATGAGCAGTTCTTC.

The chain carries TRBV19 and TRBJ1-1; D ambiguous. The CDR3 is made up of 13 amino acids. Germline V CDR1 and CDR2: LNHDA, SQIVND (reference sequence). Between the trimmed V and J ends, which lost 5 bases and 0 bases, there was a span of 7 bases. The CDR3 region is CASSLGLNTEAFF. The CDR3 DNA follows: TGTGCCAGTAGTTTGGGCCTGAACACTGAAGCTTTCTTT.

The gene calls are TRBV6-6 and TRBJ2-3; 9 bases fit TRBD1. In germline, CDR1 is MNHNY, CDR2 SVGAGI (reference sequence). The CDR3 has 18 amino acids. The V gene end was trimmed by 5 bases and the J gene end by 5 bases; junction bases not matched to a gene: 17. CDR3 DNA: TGTGCCAGCAGTGGATCACCTACAGGGGGCGCTTCAATAGATACGCAGTATTTT. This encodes CASSGSPTGGASIDTQYF.

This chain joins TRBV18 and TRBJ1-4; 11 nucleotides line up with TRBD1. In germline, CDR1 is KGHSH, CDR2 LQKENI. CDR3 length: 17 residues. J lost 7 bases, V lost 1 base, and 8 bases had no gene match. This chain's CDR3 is CASSPRGQGERSEKLFF. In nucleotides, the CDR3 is TGTGCCAGCTCACCACGGGGACAGGGGGAGAGGAGTGAAAAACTGTTTTTT.

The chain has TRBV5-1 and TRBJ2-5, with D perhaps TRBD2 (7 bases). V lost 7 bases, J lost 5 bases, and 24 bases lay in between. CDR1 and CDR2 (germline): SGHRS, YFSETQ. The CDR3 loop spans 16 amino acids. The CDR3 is CASAAGQPHPGETQYF. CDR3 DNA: TGCGCCAGCGCAGCGGGACAACCACATCCAGGGGAGACCCAGTACTTC.

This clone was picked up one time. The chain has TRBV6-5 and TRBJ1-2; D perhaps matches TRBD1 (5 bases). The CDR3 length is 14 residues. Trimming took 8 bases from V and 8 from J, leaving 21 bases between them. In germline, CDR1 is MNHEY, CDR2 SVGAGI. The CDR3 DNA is TGTGCCAGCGTGCTGGGGGGACTCAAGGGGGGCTACACCTTC. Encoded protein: CASVLGGLKGGYTF.

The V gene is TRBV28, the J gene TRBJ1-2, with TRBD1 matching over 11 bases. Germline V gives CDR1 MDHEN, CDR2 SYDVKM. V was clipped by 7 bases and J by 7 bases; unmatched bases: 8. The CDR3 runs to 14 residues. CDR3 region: CASKTLGTGGGYTF. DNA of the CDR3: TGTGCCAGCAAAACCCTTGGGACAGGGGGTGGCTACACCTTC.

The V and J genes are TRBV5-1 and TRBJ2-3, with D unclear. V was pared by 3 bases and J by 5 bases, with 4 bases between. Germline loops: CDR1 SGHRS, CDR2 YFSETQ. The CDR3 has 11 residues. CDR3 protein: CASSSLDTQYF. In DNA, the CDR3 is TGCGCCAGCAGCTCACTAGATACGCAGTATTTT.

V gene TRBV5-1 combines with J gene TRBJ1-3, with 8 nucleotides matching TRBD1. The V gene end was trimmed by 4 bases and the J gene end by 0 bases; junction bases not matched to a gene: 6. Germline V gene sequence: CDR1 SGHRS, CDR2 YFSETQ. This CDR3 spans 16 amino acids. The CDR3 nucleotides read TGCGCCAGCAGCCCGGGACAGGCTAACTCTGGAAACACCATATATTTT. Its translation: CASSPGQANSGNTIYF.

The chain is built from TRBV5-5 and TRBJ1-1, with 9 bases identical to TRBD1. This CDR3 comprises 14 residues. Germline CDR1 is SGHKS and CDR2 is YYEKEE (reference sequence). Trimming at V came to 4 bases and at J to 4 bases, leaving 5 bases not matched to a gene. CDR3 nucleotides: TGTGCCAGCAGCAAGGGGACAGGGCGCACTGAAGCTTTCTTT. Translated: CASSKGTGRTEAFF.

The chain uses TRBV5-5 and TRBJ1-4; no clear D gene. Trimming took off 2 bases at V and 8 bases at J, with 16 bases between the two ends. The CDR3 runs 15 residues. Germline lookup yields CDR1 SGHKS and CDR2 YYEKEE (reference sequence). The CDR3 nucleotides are TGTGCCAGCAGCTTCCGATTCGATGTGAGCGAAAAACTGTTTTTT. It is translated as CASSFRFDVSEKLFF.

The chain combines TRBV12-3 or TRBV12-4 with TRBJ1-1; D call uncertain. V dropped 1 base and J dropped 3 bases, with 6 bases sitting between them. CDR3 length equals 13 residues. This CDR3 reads CASSLGQDTEAFF. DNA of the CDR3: TGTGCCAGCAGTTTAGGGCAGGACACTGAAGCTTTCTTT.

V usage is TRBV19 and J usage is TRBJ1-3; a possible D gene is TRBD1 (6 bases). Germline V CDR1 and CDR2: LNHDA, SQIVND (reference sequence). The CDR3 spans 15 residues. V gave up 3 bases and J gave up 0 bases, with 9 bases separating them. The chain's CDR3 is CASSMPGASGNTIYF. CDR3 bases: TGTGCCAGTAGTATGCCAGGGGCCTCTGGAAACACCATATATTTT. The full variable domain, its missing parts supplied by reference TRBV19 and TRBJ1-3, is DGGITQSPKYLFRKEGQNVTLSCEQNLNHDAMYWYRQDPGQGLRLIYYSQIVNDFQKGDIAEGYSVSREKKESFPLTVTSAQKNPTAFYLCASSMPGASGNTIYFGEGSWLTVV.

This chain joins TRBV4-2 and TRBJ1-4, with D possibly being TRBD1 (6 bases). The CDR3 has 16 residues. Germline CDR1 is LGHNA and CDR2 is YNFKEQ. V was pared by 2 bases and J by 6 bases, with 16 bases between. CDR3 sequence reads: CASSQPRGGRDEKLFF. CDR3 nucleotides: TGTGCCAGCAGCCAACCGCGTGGGGGCAGGGATGAAAAACTGTTTTTT.

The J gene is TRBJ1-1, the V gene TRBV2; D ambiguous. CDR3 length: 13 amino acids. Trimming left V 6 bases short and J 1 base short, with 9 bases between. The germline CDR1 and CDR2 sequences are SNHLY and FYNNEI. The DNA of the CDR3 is TGTGCCAGCAGCGTCTATGGGAACACTGAAGCTTTCTTT. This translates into CASSVYGNTEAFF.

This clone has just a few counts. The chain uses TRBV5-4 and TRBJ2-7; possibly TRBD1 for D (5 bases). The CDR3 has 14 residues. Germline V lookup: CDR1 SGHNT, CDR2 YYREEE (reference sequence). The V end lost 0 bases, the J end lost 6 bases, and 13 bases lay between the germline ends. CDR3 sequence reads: CASSLVGAGTEQYF. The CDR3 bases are TGTGCCAGCAGCTTGGTAGGGGCCGGTACCGAGCAGTACTTC.

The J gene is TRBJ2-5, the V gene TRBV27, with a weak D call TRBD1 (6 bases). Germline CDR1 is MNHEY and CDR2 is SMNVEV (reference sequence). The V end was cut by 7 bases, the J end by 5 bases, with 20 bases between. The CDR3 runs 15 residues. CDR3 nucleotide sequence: TGTGCCAGCAATGTGGCCGGGACACGGATTGAGACCCAGTACTTC. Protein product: CASNVAGTRIETQYF.

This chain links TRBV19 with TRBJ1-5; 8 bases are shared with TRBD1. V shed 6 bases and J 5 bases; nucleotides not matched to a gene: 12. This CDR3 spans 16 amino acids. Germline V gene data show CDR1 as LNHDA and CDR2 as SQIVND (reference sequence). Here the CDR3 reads CASSPRKDREDQPQHF. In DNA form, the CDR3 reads TGTGCCAGTAGCCCACGGAAGGACAGGGAGGATCAGCCCCAGCATTTT.

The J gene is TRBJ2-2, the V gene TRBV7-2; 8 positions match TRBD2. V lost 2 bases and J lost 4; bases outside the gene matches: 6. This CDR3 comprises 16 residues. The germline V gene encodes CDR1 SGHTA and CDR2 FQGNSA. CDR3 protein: CASSLPGGAITGELFF. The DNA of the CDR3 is TGTGCCAGCAGCTTACCGGGGGGGGCTATCACCGGGGAGCTGTTTTTT.